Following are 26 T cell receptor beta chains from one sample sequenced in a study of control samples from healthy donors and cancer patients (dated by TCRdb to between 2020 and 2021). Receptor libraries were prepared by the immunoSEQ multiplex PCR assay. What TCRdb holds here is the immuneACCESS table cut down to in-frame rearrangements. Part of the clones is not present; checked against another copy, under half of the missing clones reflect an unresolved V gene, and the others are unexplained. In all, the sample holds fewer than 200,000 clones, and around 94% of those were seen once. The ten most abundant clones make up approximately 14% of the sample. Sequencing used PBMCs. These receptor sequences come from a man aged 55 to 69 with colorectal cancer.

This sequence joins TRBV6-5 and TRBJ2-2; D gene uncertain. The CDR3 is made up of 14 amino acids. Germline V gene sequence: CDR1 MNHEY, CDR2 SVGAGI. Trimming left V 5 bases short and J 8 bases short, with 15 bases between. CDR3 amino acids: CASSTRLSPGELFF. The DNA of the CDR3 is TGTGCCAGCAGTACCCGACTGTCCCCGGGGGAGCTGTTTTTT.

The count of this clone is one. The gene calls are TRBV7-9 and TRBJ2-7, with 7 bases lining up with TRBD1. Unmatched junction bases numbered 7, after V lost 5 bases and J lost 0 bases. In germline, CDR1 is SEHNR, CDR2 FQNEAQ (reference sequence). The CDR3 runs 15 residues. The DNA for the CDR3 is TGTGCCAGCAGCCAGGGGACAGACTTCTCCTACGAGCAGTACTTC. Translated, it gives CASSQGTDFSYEQYF.

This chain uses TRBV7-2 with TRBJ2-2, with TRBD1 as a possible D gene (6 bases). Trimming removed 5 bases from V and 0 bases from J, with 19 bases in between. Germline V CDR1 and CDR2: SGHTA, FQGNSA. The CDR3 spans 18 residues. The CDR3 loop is CASSAAGDTTANTGELFF. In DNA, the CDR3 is TGTGCCAGCAGCGCCGCTGGGGACACGACAGCGAACACCGGGGAGCTGTTTTTT.

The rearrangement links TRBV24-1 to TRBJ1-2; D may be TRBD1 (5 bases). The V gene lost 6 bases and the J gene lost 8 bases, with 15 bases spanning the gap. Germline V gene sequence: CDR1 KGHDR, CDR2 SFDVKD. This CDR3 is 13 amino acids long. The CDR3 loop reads CATSPWGESGYTF. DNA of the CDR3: TGTGCCACCAGTCCATGGGGGGAATCGGGCTACACCTTC.

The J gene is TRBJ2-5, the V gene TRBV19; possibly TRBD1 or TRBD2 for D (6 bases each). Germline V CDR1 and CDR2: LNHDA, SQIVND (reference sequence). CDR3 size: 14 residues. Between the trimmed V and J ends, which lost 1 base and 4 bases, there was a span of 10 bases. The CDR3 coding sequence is TGTGCCAGTAGTATAGCGGGGGCTGGAGAGACCCAGTACTTC. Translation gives CASSIAGAGETQYF.

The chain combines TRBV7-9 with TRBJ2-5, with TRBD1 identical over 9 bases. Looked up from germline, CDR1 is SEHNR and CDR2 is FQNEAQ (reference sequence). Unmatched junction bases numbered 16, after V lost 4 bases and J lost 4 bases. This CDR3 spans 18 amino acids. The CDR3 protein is CASSSADWGQGWGETQYF. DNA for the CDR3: TGTGCCAGCAGCTCTGCCGATTGGGGACAGGGATGGGGAGAGACCCAGTACTTC.

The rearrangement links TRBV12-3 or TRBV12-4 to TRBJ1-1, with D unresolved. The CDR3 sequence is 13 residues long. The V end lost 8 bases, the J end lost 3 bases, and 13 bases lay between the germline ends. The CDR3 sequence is CASERTADTEAFF. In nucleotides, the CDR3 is TGTGCCAGCGAGAGGACCGCCGACACTGAAGCTTTCTTT.

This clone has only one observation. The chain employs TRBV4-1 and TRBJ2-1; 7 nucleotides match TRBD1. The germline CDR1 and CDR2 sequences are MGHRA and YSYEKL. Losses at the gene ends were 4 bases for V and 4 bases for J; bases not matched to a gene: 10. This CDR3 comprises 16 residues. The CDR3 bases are TGCGCCAGCAGCCCCTCCCAGGGGACAGTTTACAATGAGCAGTTCTTC. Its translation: CASSPSQGTVYNEQFF.

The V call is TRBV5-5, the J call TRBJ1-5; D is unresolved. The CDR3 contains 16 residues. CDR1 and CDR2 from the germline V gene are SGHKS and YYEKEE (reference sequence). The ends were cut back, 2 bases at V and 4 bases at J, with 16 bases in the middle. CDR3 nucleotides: TGTGCCAGCAGCTTACACCCCAACAGTGAGAATCAGCCCCAGCATTTT. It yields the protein CASSLHPNSENQPQHF.

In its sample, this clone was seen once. The CDR3 here is CASSVMGMTGNNEKLFF. In DNA, the CDR3 is TGTGCCAGCAGTGTAATGGGAATGACAGGGAATAATGAAAAACTGTTTTTT. This rearrangement joins TRBV2 to TRBJ1-4; 7 bases match TRBD1. Looked up from germline, CDR1 is SNHLY and CDR2 is FYNNEI. CDR3 length: 17 residues. V shed 4 bases and J 4 bases; nucleotides not matched to a gene: 12.

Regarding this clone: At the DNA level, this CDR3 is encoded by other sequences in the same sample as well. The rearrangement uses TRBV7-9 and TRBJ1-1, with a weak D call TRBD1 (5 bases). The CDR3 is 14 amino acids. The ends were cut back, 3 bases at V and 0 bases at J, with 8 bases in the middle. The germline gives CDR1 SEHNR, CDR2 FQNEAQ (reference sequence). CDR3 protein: CASSFGQMNTEAFF. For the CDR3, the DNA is TGTGCCAGCAGCTTTGGACAAATGAACACTGAAGCTTTCTTT.

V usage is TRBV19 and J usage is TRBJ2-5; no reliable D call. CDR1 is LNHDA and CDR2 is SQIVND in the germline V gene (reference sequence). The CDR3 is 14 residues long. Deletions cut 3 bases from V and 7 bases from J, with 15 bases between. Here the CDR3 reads CASSIVPFEWTQYF. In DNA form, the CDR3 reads TGTGCCAGTAGTATCGTACCATTTGAATGGACCCAGTACTTC.

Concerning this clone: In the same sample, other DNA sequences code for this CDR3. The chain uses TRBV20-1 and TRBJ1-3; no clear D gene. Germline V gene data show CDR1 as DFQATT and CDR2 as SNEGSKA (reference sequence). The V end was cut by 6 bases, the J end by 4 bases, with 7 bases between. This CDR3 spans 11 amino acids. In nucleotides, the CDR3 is TGCAGTGCAAGCTCCGGAAACACCATATATTTT. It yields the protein CSASSGNTIYF.

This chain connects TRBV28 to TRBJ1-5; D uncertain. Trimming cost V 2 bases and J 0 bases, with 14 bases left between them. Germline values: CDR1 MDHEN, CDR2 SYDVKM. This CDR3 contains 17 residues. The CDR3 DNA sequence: TGTGCCAGCAGTTTAACGGTTTCAGATTCTAGCAATCAGCCCCAGCATTTT. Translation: CASSLTVSDSSNQPQHF.

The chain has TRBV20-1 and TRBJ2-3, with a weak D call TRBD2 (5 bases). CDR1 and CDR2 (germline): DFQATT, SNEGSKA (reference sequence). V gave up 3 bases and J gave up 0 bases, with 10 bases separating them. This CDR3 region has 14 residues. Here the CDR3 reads CSASSVSSTDTQYF. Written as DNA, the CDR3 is TGCAGTGCTAGTAGCGTATCTAGCACAGATACGCAGTATTTT.

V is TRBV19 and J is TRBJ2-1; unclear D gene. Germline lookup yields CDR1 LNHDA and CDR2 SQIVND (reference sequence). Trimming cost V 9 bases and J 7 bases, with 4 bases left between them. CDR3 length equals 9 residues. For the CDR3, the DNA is TGTGCCAGGGCGAATGAGCAGTTCTTC. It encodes CARANEQFF.

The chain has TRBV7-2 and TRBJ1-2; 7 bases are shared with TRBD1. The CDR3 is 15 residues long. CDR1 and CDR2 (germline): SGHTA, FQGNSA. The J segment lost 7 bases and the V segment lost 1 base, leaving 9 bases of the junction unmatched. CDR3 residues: CASSLDQTGESGYTF. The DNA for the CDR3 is TGTGCCAGCAGCTTAGATCAAACAGGGGAAAGTGGCTACACCTTC.

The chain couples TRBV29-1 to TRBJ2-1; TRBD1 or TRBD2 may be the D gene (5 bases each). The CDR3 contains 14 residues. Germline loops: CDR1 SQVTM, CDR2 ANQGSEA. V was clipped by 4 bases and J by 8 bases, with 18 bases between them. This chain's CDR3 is CSVGALERGHEQFF. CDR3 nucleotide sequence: TGCAGCGTTGGGGCGCTAGAGAGGGGCCATGAGCAGTTCTTC.

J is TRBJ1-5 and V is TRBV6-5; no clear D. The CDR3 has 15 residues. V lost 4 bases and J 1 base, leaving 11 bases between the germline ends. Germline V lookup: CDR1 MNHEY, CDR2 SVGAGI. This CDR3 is CASSLNGISNQPQHF. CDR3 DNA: TGTGCCAGCAGTTTAAATGGGATCAGCAATCAGCCCCAGCATTTT.

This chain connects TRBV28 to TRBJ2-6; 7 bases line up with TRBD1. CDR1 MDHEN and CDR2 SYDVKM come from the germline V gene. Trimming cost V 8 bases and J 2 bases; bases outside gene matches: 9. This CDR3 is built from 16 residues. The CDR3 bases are TGTGCCAGCTCAAACCCGGGGACAGCTGGGGCCAACGTCCTGACTTTC. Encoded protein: CASSNPGTAGANVLTF.

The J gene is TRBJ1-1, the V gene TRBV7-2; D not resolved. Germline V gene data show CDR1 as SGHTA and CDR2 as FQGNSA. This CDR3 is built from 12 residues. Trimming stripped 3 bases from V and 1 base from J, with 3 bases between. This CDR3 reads CASSFPNTEAFF. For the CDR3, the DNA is TGTGCCAGCAGCTTTCCGAACACTGAAGCTTTCTTT.

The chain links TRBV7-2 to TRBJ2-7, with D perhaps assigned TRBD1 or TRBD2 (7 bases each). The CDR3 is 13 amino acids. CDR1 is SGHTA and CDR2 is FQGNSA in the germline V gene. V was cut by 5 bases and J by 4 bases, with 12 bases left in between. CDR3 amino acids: CASSDREGYEQYF. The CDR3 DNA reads TGTGCCAGCAGCGACAGGGAGGGGTACGAGCAGTACTTC.

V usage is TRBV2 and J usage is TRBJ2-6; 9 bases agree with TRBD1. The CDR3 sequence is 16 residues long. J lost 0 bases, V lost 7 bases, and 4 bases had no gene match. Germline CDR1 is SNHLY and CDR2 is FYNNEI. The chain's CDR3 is CASTPQGASGANVLTF. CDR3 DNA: TGTGCCAGCACCCCACAGGGGGCCTCTGGGGCCAACGTCCTGACTTTC.

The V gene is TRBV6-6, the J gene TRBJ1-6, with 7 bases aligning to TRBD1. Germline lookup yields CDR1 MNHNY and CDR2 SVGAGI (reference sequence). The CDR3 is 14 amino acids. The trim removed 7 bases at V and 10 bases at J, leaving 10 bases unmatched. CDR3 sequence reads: CASNLQQGGSPLHF. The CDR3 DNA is TGTGCCAGCAACCTTCAGCAGGGGGGATCACCCCTCCACTTT.

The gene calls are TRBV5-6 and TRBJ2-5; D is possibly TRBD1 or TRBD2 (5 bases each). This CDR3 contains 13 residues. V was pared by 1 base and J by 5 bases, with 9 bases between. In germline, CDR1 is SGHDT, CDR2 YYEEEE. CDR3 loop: CASSLQGGETQYF. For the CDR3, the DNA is TGTGCCAGCAGCTTGCAGGGCGGGGAGACCCAGTACTTC.

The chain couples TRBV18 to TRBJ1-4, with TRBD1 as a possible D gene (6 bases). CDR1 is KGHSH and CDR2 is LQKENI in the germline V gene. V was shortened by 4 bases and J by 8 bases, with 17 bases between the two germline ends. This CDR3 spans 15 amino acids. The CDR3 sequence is CASSLTHAGDEKLFF. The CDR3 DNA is TGTGCCAGCTCACTTACTCATGCAGGGGACGAAAAACTGTTTTTT.